The source of this TCR beta chain is a study of T cell changes during pregnancy in multiple sclerosis. The method was immunoSEQ multiplex PCR; TCRdb's version includes in-frame clones alone and lacks a portion of them. The data contain fewer than 65,000 clones, about 90% of them singletons. The CDR3 has 14 amino acids. V dropped 6 bases and J dropped 4; count of bases not matched to a gene: 7. Germline CDR1 is MNHEY and CDR2 is SVGAGI. This clone appeared once. The V and J genes are TRBV6-5 and TRBJ2-5; 8 positions agree with TRBD1. This TCR was sampled from a female donor with multiple sclerosis, enrolled in a pregnancy study. The source material was CD4+ T cells from peripheral blood mononuclear cells, sampled in the first trimester of pregnancy. CDR3 loop: CASRGRTGRETQYF. CDR3 in DNA: TGTGCCAGCAGGGGTAGGACAGGGAGAGAGACCCAGTACTTC.